These T cell receptor beta chains were read from a single sample in a study of beta chain features in type 1 diabetes. Method: immunoSEQ multiplex PCR; TCRdb's copy keeps in-frame clones and lacks some. The profile covers 330,000 or so clones, with approximately 14% appearing a single time and more than 6.5% taken by the ten largest. What was sequenced was central memory CD4+ T cells from blood. The receptors shown here come from a man aged 25 to 40 in good health. The CDR3 runs from the conserved cysteine through the conserved F or W. A D gene is named only where the DNA matches it firmly. Some rows mark clone size as missing; the rest say once, few, many or name a class of expanded clone.

clone_size,v_call,d_call,j_call,cdr3_aa,cdr3_nt
few,TRBV6-6,.,TRBJ1-5,CASRLGEPQHF,TGTGCCAGCAGGTTGGGCGAACCCCAGCATTTT
.,TRBV2,.,TRBJ1-5,CASSALKAGGQPQHF,TGTGCCAGCAGCGCTTTGAAGGCGGGGGGTCAGCCCCAGCATTTT
.,TRBV12-5,.,TRBJ2-5,CASGAPGAKETQYF,TGTGCTAGTGGTGCCCCAGGGGCCAAAGAGACCCAGTACTTC
many,TRBV5-4,TRBD2,TRBJ2-3,CACGGLDDTQYF,TGTGCCTGCGGGGGGCTTGACGATACGCAGTATTTT
few,TRBV9,TRBD1,TRBJ1-4,CASSSGTGVEKLFF,TGTGCCAGCAGCTCCGGGACAGGGGTCGAAAAACTGTTTTTT
.,TRBV20-1,.,TRBJ2-4,CSAQQANIQYF,TGCAGTGCTCAGCAGGCAAACATTCAGTACTTC
.,TRBV7-9,TRBD1,TRBJ1-2,CASSPGTGGRSSIPGYTF,TGTGCCAGCAGCCCAGGGACAGGGGGCAGGTCTAGTATTCCTGGCTACACCTTC
few,TRBV30,.,TRBJ2-3,CAWAPSSTDTQYF,TGTGCCTGGGCTCCTAGCAGCACAGATACGCAGTATTTT
many,TRBV2,.,TRBJ2-5,CASSGARGETQYF,TGTGCCAGCAGTGGGGCAAGGGGGGAGACCCAGTACTTC
.,TRBV15,.,TRBJ1-5,CATSRDPRGYQPQHF,TGTGCCACCAGCAGAGATCCCAGGGGCTATCAGCCCCAGCATTTT
few,TRBV5-4,.,TRBJ2-2,CASRSRDTNTGELFF,TGTGCCAGCAGATCTCGGGACACGAACACCGGGGAGCTGTTTTTT
few,TRBV18,TRBD1,TRBJ1-1,CASSPPRDRGPATEAFF,TGTGCCAGCTCACCACCCCGGGACAGGGGGCCGGCCACTGAAGCTTTCTTT
few,TRBV7-9,.,TRBJ1-1,CASSLDIREAFF,TGTGCCAGCAGCTTAGACATCCGGGAAGCTTTCTTT
.,TRBV5-1,TRBD1,TRBJ2-1,CASSSGTGGYNEQFF,TGCGCCAGCAGCTCCGGGACAGGAGGCTACAATGAGCAGTTCTTC
few,TRBV11-2,.,TRBJ1-6,CASSQEGGEALHF,TGCGCCAGCAGCCAAGAGGGAGGGGAAGCTCTCCACTTT
few,TRBV30,.,TRBJ1-2,CAGAMPRRESTF,TGTGCCGGCGCGATGCCACGGAGGGAAAGCACCTTC
few,TRBV11-3,TRBD1,TRBJ2-1,CASSANRGINNEQFF,TGTGCCAGCAGTGCTAACAGGGGTATCAACAATGAGCAGTTCTTC
once,TRBV27,.,TRBJ1-1,CASSLVESTEAFF,TGTGCCAGCAGTTTGGTGGAATCCACTGAAGCTTTCTTT
few,TRBV7-2,.,TRBJ2-1,CASSLDAGGPYNEQFF,TGTGCCAGCAGCTTAGATGCCGGGGGCCCCTACAATGAGCAGTTCTTC
.,TRBV5-1,TRBD2,TRBJ2-3,CASSLLAGVIDTQYF,TGCGCCAGCAGCTTACTAGCGGGAGTGATAGATACGCAGTATTTT
.,TRBV7-2,TRBD1,TRBJ1-6,CASSLIRGWEYNSPLHF,TGTGCCAGCAGCTTAATCAGGGGGTGGGAGTATAATTCACCCCTCCACTTT
.,TRBV11-3,.,TRBJ2-6,CASSLLPGTYSGANVLTF,TGTGCCAGCAGCCTACTGCCGGGGACGTACTCTGGGGCCAACGTCCTGACTTTC
.,TRBV7-2,.,TRBJ2-7,CASSSRAQREQYF,TGTGCCAGCAGCTCTAGGGCCCAAAGGGAGCAGTACTTC
.,TRBV6-5,.,TRBJ2-3,CASSYGGGTDTQYF,TGTGCCAGCAGTTACGGCGGGGGCACAGATACGCAGTATTTT
few,TRBV5-1,.,TRBJ2-6,CASSPTSGAYASGANVLTF,TGCGCCAGCAGCCCTACTTCCGGGGCCTACGCCTCTGGGGCCAACGTCCTGACTTTC
few,TRBV5-1,.,TRBJ1-2,CASSLAGYGYTF,TGCGCCAGCAGCTTGGCGGGGTATGGCTACACCTTC
.,TRBV5-4,.,TRBJ2-1,CASSLRSGGNNEQFF,TGTGCCAGCAGCTTGAGGTCGGGCGGAAACAATGAGCAGTTCTTC
few,TRBV7-2,.,TRBJ2-5,CASSLDLGETQYF,TGTGCCAGCAGCTTAGACCTGGGAGAGACCCAGTACTTC
many,TRBV19,TRBD1,TRBJ2-6,CASSMDRVGGAGANVLTF,TGTGCCAGTAGTATGGACAGGGTCGGAGGTGCTGGGGCCAACGTCCTGACTTTC
few,TRBV7-2,.,TRBJ1-6,CASSLAQGRRSYNSPLHF,TGTGCCAGCAGCTTAGCCCAGGGAAGGAGGTCCTATAATTCACCCCTCCACTTT
.,TRBV25-1,TRBD1,TRBJ2-4,CASSDPHRGADKNIQYF,TGTGCCAGCAGTGACCCTCACAGGGGCGCGGACAAAAACATTCAGTACTTC
few,TRBV11-1,.,TRBJ2-1,CASSLRGLDSGHYNEQFF,TGTGCCAGCAGCCTCCGCGGGCTGGACAGCGGCCACTACAATGAGCAGTTCTTC
few,TRBV28,.,TRBJ1-4,CASRLPNTGEKLFF,TGTGCCAGCAGACTCCCTAATACGGGTGAAAAACTGTTTTTT
.,TRBV28,.,TRBJ1-2,CASSSAGEGSYGYTF,TGTGCCAGCAGTTCAGCAGGGGAGGGAAGCTATGGCTACACCTTC
.,TRBV7-2,.,TRBJ2-2,CASSTGRSTGELFF,TGTGCCAGCAGCACGGGACGGAGCACCGGGGAGCTGTTTTTT
.,TRBV1,.,TRBJ2-1,CTSSQGRVGVGYNEQFF,TGCACCAGCAGCCAAGGGCGAGTCGGGGTTGGCTACAATGAGCAGTTCTTC
few,TRBV5-4,TRBD1,TRBJ1-3,CASSLPGGTIYF,TGTGCCAGCAGCTTGCCAGGGGGCACCATATATTTT
.,TRBV11-2,.,TRBJ2-4,CASSLMGGQYF,TGTGCCAGCAGCTTAATGGGGGGTCAGTACTTC
.,TRBV7-2,TRBD2,TRBJ2-7,CASSLGLSGNGEQYF,TGTGCCAGCAGCTTAGGTCTTAGCGGGAACGGCGAGCAGTACTTC
.,TRBV4-2,.,TRBJ1-5,CASSPRHPVIEPQHF,TGTGCCAGCAGCCCAAGGCACCCAGTAATCGAGCCCCAGCATTTT
few,TRBV19,TRBD2,TRBJ2-1,CASSPIAGSYNEQFF,TGTGCCAGTAGTCCCATAGCGGGAAGTTACAATGAGCAGTTCTTC
many,TRBV14,.,TRBJ2-6,CASSQVTRTHSGANVLTF,TGTGCCAGCAGCCAAGTAACCAGGACTCACTCTGGGGCCAACGTCCTGACTTTC
few,TRBV6-5,.,TRBJ1-5,CASSPEENSNQPQHF,TGTGCCAGCAGTCCTGAAGAAAATAGCAATCAGCCCCAGCATTTT
.,TRBV18,.,TRBJ1-4,CASSRGATNEKLFF,TGTGCCAGCTCACGGGGTGCAACTAATGAAAAACTGTTTTTT
few,TRBV7-9,.,TRBJ1-4,CASSFGQGHEKLFF,TGTGCCAGCAGCTTTGGGCAGGGGCATGAAAAACTGTTTTTT
.,TRBV7-2,.,TRBJ2-2,CASSPPGGWELFF,TGTGCCAGCAGCCCCCCTGGAGGATGGGAGCTGTTTTTT
.,TRBV14,.,TRBJ2-7,CASSQWQNEQYF,TGTGCCAGCAGCCAATGGCAGAACGAGCAGTACTTC
.,TRBV9,.,TRBJ2-1,CASSVGKQDKYNEQFF,TGTGCCAGCAGCGTAGGGAAACAGGATAAATACAATGAGCAGTTCTTC
.,TRBV5-4,TRBD2,TRBJ2-1,CASGLGHNEQFF,TGTGCGTCGGGACTAGGCCACAATGAGCAGTTCTTC
.,TRBV6-5,.,TRBJ1-2,CASSYSPQENYGYTF,TGTGCCAGCAGTTACTCCCCCCAGGAGAACTATGGCTACACCTTC
few,TRBV18,.,TRBJ2-3,CASTDTDTQYF,TGTGCCAGCACCGACACAGATACGCAGTATTTT
many,TRBV5-8,TRBD1,TRBJ2-5,CASSLGQGAETQYF,TGTGCCAGCAGCTTAGGGCAGGGGGCAGAGACCCAGTACTTC
few,TRBV6-6,.,TRBJ1-5,CASSYTQGLMPQHF,TGTGCCAGCAGTTACACACAGGGTCTGATGCCCCAGCATTTT
.,TRBV2,.,TRBJ1-6,CASRSGENSPLHF,TGTGCCAGCAGATCGGGCGAGAATTCACCCCTCCACTTT
few,TRBV25-1,.,TRBJ1-1,CASRGVGDTTEAFF,TGTGCCAGCAGGGGGGTGGGGGATACCACTGAAGCTTTCTTT